A selection of T cell receptor beta chains follows, all from one sample in a study of CXCR3-negative and CXCR3-positive naive CD8 T cells. Each CDR3 protein gets one entry in TCRdb, which reprocessed the 5' RACE reads and gives no DNA. Recorded for this sample: approximately 52,000 distinct CDR3 sequences. What was sequenced was memory CD8+ T cells from blood. The receptor source for this set is a human donor in good health. Some clones in this sample may be carry-over from other donors' samples. Both conserved end residues are part of each CDR3.

V gene: TRBV7-7
J gene: TRBJ2-3
CDR3 protein: CASAEQEGSTDTQYF

V gene: TRBV27
J gene: TRBJ2-6
CDR3 protein: CASSQQESGANVLTF

V gene: TRBV20-1
J gene: TRBJ2-7
CDR3 protein: CSANYPGQISYEQYF

V gene: TRBV20-1
J gene: TRBJ2-5
CDR3 protein: CSARKPFRAGPQETQYF

V gene: TRBV7-3
J gene: TRBJ2-2
CDR3 protein: CASSTDGTGRNTGELFF

V gene: TRBV7-2
J gene: TRBJ2-5
CDR3 protein: CASSLALAAKETQYF

V gene: TRBV9
J gene: TRBJ1-4
CDR3 protein: CASSVGDEKLFF

V gene: TRBV28
J gene: TRBJ2-7
CDR3 protein: CASSLRGLEYEQYF

V gene: TRBV6-1
J gene: TRBJ2-1
CDR3 protein: CASSDRDGTYNEQFF

V gene: TRBV4-1
J gene: TRBJ2-3
CDR3 protein: CASSPVFGRAADTQYF

V gene: TRBV19
J gene: TRBJ2-7
CDR3 protein: CASSASGDEQYF

V gene: TRBV28
J gene: TRBJ2-7
CDR3 protein: CASSSYRSYEQYF

V gene: TRBV12-3/TRBV12-4
J gene: TRBJ1-5
CDR3 protein: CASSFGGSSNQPQHF

V gene: TRBV6-6
J gene: TRBJ2-1
CDR3 protein: CASSYWAFGTAARDEQFF

V gene: TRBV7-9
J gene: TRBJ2-2
CDR3 protein: CASSLTGGGPTGELFF

V gene: TRBV29-1
J gene: TRBJ2-1
CDR3 protein: CSVESGYSNEQFF

V gene: TRBV14
J gene: TRBJ1-2
CDR3 protein: CASSTDRLPAGGYTF

V gene: TRBV7-3
J gene: TRBJ2-1
CDR3 protein: CASSLGLAGVDEQFF

V gene: TRBV19
J gene: TRBJ2-1
CDR3 protein: CASSIGPGGAHNEQFF

V gene: TRBV7-9
J gene: TRBJ2-7
CDR3 protein: CASSFPGRYEQYF

V gene: TRBV7-6
J gene: TRBJ1-1
CDR3 protein: CASSLVGQGKYTEAFF

V gene: TRBV5-4
J gene: TRBJ2-2
CDR3 protein: CASSYLSGTYTGELFF